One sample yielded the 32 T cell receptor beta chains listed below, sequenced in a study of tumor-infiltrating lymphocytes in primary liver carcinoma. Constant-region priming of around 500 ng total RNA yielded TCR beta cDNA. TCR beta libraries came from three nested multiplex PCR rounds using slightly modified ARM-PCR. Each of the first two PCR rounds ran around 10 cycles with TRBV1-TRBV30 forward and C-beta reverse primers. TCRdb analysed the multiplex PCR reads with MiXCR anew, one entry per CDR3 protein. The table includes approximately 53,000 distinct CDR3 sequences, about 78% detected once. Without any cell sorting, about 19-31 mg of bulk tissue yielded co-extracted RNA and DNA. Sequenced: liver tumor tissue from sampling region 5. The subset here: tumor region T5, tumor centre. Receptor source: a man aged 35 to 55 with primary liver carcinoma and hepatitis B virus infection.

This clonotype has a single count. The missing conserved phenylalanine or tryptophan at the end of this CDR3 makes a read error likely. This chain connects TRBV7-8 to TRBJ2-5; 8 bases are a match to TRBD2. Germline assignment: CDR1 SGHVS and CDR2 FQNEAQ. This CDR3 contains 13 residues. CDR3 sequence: CASTLGGVETQYL. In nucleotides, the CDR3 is TGTGCCAGCACTCTCGGGGGGGTAGAGACTCAGTACCTC.

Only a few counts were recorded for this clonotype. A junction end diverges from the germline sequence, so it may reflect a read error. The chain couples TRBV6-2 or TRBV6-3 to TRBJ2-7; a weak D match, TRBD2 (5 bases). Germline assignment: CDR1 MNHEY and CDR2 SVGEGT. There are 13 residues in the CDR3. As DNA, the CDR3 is TGTGCCAGCAGTCTCACGGGGATAGATCAGCATTACTTC. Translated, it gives CASSLTGIDQHYF.

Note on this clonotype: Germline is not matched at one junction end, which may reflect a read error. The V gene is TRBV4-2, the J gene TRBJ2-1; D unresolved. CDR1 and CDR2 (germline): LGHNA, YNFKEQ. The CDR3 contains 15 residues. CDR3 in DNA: TGTGCCAGCAGCCAAGGCTTCCAAACCTGCAATGAGCAGTTCTTT. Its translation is CASSQGFQTCNEQFF.

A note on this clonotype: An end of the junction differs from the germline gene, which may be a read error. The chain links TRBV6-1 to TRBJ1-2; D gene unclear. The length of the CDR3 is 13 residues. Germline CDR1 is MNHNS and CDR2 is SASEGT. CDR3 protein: CVSSEAPNYGYTF. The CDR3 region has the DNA TGTGTCAGCAGTGAAGCTCCGAACTATGGCTACACCTTC.

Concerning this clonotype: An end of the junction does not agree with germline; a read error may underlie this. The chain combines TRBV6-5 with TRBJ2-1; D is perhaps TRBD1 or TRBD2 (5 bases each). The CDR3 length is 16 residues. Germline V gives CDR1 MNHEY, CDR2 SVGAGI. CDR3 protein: CASSLGTSGPYNEQFF. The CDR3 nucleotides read TGTGCTAGCAGTCTGGGGACCAGCGGCCCCTATAATGAGCAGTTCTTC.

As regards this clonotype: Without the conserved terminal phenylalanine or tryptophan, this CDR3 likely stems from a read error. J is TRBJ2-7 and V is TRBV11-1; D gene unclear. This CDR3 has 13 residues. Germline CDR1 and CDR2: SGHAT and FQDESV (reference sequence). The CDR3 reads CASRGKRSYVQYL. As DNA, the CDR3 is TGTGCCAGCAGAGGGAAGCGATCCTACGTGCAGTACCTC.

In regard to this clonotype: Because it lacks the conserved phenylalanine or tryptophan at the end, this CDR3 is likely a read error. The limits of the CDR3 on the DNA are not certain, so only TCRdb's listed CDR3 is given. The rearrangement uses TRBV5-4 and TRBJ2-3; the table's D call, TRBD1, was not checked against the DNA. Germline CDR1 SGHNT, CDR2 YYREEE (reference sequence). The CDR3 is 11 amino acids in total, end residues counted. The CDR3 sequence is CANSQNERTDS.

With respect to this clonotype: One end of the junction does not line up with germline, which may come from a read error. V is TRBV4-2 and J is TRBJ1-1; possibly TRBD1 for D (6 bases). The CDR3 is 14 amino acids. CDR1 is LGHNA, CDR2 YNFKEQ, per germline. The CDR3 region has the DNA TGTGCCAACAGCATGGCTGGACAGTCGACTGAAGCTTTCTTT. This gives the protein CANSMAGQSTEAFF.

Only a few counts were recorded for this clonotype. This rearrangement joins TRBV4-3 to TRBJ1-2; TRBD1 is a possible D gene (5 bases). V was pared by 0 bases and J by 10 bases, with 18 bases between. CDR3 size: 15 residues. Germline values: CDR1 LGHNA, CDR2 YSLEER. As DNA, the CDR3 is TGCGCCAGCAGCCAAGATACGCGGGGGTCTCATGACTACACCTTC. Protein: CASSQDTRGSHDYTF.

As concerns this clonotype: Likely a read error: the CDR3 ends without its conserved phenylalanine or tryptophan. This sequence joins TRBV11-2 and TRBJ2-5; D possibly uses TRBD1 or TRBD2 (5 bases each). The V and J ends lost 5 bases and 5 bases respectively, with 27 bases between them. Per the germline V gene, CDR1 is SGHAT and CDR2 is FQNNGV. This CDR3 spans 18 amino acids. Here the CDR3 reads CASSPSSIQGTGRETQYS. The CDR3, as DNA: TGTGCCAGCAGCCCTAGCTCCATCCAGGGAACTGGGCGGGAGACCCAGTACTCC.

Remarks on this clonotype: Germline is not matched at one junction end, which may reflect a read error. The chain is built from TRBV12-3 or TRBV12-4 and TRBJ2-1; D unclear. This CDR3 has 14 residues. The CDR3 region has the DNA TGTGCCAACAGTTTAGGCTCTGTTGACAATGAGCAGTTCTTC. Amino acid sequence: CANSLGSVDNEQFF.

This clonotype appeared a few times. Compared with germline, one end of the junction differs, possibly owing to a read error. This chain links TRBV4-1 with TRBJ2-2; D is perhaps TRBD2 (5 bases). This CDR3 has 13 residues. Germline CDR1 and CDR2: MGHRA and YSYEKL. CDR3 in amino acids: CASSHAVAGELPF. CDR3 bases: TGCGCCAGCAGCCACGCCGTAGCCGGGGAGCTGCCTTTT.

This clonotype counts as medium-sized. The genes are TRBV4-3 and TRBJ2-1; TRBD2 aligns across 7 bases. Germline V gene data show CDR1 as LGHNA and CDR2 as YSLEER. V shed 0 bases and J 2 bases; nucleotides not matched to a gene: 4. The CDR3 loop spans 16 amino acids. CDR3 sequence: CASSQDSGPAYNEQFF. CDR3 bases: TGCGCCAGCAGCCAAGATAGCGGGCCAGCCTACAATGAGCAGTTCTTC.

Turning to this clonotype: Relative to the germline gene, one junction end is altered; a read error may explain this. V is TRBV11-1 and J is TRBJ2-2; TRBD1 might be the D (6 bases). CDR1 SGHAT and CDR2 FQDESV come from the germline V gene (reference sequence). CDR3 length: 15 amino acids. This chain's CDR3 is CASSLIQGNTGDLFF. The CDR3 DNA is TGTGCTAGCAGCTTAATACAGGGAAATACCGGGGATCTGTTTTTT.

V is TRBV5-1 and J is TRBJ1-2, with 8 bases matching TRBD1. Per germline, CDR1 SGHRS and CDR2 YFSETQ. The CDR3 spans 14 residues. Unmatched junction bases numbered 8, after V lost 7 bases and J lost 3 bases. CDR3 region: CASALQGDDYGYTF. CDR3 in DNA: TGCGCCAGCGCCTTACAGGGGGATGACTATGGCTACACCTTC.

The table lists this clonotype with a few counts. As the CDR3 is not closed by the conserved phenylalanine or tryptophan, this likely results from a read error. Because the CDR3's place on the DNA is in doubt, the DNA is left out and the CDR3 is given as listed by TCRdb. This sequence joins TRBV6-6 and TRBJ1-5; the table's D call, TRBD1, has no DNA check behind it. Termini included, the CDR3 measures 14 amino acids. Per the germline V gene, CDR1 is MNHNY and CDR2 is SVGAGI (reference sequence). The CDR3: CASSYEAGDQPQRL.

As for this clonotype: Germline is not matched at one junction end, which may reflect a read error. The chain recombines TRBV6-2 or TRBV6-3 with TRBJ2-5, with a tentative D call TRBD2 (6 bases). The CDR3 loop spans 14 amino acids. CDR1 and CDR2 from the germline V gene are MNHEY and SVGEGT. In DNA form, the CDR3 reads TGTGCCAGTAGTTCCGGGGACTTTCAAGAGATCCAGCACTTC. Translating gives CASSSGDFQEIQHF.

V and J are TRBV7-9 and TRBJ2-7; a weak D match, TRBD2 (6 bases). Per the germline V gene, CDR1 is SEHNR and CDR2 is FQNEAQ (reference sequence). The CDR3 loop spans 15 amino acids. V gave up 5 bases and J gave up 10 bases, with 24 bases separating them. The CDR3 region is CASSLDGGGGVVQYF. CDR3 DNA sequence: TGTGCCAGCAGCCTAGACGGCGGTGGCGGGGTCGTTCAGTACTTC.

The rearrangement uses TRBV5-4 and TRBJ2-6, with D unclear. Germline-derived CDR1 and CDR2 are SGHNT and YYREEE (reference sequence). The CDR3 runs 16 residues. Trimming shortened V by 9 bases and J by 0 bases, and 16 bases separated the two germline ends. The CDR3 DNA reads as TGTGCCAATAGTAAAGGAGCGTTCTCTGGGGCCAACGTCCTGACTTTC. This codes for CANSKGAFSGANVLTF.

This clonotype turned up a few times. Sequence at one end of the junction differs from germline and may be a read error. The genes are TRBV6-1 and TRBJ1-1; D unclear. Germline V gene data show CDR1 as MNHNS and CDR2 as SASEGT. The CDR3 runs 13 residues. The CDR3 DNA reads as TGTGCCAGCAGAGAGGTAGCTCGCCCTGAGGCTTTCTTT. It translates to CASREVARPEAFF.

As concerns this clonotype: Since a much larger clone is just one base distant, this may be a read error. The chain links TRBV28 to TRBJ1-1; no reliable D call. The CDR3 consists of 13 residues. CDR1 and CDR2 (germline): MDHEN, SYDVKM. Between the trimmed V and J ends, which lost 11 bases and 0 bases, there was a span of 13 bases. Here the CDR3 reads CAVVHEMNTEAFF. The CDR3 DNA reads TGTGCCGTCGTTCATGAAATGAACACTGAAGCTTTCTTT.

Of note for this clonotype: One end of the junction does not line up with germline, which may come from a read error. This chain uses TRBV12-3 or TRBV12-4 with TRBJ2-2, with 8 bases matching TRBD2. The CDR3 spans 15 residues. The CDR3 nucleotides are TGTGCCAGCAACCATAGCGGGACGAACACTGGGGAGCTGTTTTTT. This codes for CASNHSGTNTGELFF.

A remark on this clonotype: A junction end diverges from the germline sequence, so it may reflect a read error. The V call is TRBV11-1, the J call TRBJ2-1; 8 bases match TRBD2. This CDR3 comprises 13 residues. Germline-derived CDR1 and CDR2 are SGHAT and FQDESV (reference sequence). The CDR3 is CVSSPGGPHEQFF. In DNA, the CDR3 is TGTGTCAGCAGCCCGGGAGGGCCGCATGAGCAGTTCTTC.

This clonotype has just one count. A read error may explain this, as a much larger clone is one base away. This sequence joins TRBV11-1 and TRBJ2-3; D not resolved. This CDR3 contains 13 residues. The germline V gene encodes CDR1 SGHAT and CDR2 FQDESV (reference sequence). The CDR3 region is CASSSIRTATQYF. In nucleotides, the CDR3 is TGTGCCAGCAGCTCGATCCGAACAGCTACGCAGTATTTT.

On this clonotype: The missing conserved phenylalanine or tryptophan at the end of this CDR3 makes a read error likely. CDR3 protein: CAWSTRNTDTQYL. CDR3 sequence (DNA): TGTGCCTGGAGTACCAGGAACACAGATACGCAGTATTTA. The chain couples TRBV30 to TRBJ2-3; D unclear. This CDR3 is 13 amino acids long. Looked up from germline, CDR1 is GTSNPN and CDR2 is SVGIG (reference sequence). V shed 2 bases and J shed 2 bases, with 8 bases lying between them.

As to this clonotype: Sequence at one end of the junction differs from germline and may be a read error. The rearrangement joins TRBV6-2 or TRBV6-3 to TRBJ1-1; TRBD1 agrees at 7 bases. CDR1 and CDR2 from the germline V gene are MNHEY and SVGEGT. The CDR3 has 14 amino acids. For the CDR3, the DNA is TGTGCCAGCAGTCCTCTAAGGAGAGGGACAGAAGCTTTCTTC. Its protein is CASSPLRRGTEAFF.

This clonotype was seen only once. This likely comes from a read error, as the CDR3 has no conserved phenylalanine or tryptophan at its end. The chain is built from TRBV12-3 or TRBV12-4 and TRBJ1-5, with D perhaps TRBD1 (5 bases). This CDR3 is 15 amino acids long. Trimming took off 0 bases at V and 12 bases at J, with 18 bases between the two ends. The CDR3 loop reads CASSLAQGPNRLQHV. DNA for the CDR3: TGTGCCAGCAGTTTAGCCCAGGGTCCTAATCGGCTCCAGCATGTT.

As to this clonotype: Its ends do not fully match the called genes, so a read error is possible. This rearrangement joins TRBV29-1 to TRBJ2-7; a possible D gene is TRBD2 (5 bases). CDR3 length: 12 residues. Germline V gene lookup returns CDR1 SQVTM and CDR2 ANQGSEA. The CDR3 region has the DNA TGCAGCAATAGGACTGGGAAGTATGAGCACTACTTC. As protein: CSNRTGKYEHYF.

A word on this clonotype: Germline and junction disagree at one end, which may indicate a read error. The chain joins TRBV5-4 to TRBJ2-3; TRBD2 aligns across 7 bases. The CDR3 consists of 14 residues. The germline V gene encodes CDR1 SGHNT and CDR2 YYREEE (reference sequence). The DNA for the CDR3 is TGCGCCAGCAGTTGGGGGACTATCGGAGATACGCAGTATTTT. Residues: CASSWGTIGDTQYF.

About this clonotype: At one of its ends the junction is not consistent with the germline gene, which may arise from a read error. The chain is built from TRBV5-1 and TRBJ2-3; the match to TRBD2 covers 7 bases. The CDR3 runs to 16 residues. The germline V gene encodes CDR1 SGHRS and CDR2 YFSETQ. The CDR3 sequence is CASSLNGGGSTDTQYF. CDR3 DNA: TGCGCCAGTAGCTTGAACGGCGGGGGAAGCACAGATACGCAGTATTTT.

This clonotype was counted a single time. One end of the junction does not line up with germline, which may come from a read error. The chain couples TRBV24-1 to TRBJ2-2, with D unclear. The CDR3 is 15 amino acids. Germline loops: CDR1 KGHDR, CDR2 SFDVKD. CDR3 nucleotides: TGTGCCATCAGTGATGGGGATTATGACACTGGGGAGCTGTTTTTT. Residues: CAISDGDYDTGELFF.

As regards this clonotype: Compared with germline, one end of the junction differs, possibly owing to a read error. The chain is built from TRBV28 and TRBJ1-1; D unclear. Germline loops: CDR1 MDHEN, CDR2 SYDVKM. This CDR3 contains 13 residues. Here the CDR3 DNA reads TGTGTCGTCGTTCCTGAAATGAACACTGAAGTTTTCTTT. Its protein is CVVVPEMNTEVFF.